This TCR beta chain was found in a study of cytomegalovirus exposure and HLA in healthy donors. This clone showed up just a few times. The CDR3 runs 18 residues. Germline CDR1 SGHTA, CDR2 FQGNSA. Germline trimming cut 3 bases from V and 0 bases from J; bases unmatched to any gene: 10. The PCR was carried out with 60 Vbeta primers and 13 Jbeta primers. The method was immunoSEQ multiplex PCR; TCRdb's version includes in-frame clones alone and lacks a portion of them. This sample has over 150,000 clones, with roughly three quarters found just once. V usage is TRBV7-2 and J usage is TRBJ1-2, with 10 bases identical to TRBD1. The clonotype was recovered from a male donor in good health and CMV-seropositive. Sequences were obtained from PBMCs. The CDR3: CASSFFRDRGWTNYGYTF. CDR3 bases: TGTGCCAGCAGCTTCTTCCGGGACAGGGGATGGACTAACTATGGCTACACCTTC.